These T cell receptor beta chains were read from a single sample in a study of blood T cell repertoires in COVID-19. Using immunoSEQ multiplex PCR, the repertoire was profiled, and TCRdb retains in-frame clones only, with some absent. Of about 200,000 clones in the sample, 89% are singletons; the top ten hold roughly 8.8%. The sequenced sample consisted of PBMCs or T cells enriched from blood (not recorded which). These receptors were obtained from a woman between 18 and 29 years old who had recovered from COVID-19. CDR3s include the opening cysteine and the closing phenylalanine or tryptophan. D genes are given only for firm matches. Not all rows give a size; the values are once, few, many and, for expanded clones, a class.

TRBJ1-4 | 15 | - | TRBV11-2 | - | TGTGCCAGCAGCTTGCGTCCCAGGGGAGAGGAAAAACTGTTTTTT | CASSLRPRGEEKLFF
TRBJ1-3 | 14 | - | TRBV6-5 | - | TGTGCCAGCGGACACGAGACTTCTGGAAACACCATATATTTT | CASGHETSGNTIYF
TRBJ2-6 | 16 | - | TRBV7-9 | - | TGTGCCAGCAGCCCCGAGGGAGTCCCTGGGGCCAACGTCCTGACTTTC | CASSPEGVPGANVLTF
TRBJ2-5 | 14 | TRBD2 | TRBV27 | - | TGTGCCAGCAGCGGGAGCGGGGGCGGGGAGACCCAGTACTTC | CASSGSGGGETQYF
TRBJ2-3 | 13 | TRBD2 | TRBV29-1 | - | TGCAGCTTCGCGCCGGGGGGGACAGATACGCAGTATTTT | CSFAPGGTDTQYF
TRBJ1-2 | 15 | TRBD1 | TRBV9 | - | TGTGCCAGCAGCCCCCAGACAGGGACGAGCTATGGCTACACCTTC | CASSPQTGTSYGYTF
TRBJ2-5 | 18 | TRBD2 | TRBV9 | - | TGTGCCAGCAGCGTAGGACTAGCGGGGGGGCCGGGCCGAGAGACCCAGTACTTC | CASSVGLAGGPGRETQYF
TRBJ2-2 | 17 | - | TRBV5-1 | - | TGCGCCAGCAGCTTGTTTTCTCGACTAACGAACACCGGGGAGCTGTTTTTT | CASSLFSRLTNTGELFF
TRBJ1-1 | 13 | - | TRBV7-6 | - | TGTGCCAGCAGCCTCGACAGGAACACTGAAGCTTTCTTT | CASSLDRNTEAFF
TRBJ1-2 | 14 | TRBD1 | TRBV5-1 | - | TGCGCCAGCAGCTTTTCCAACAGGGGGCTTGGCTACACCTTC | CASSFSNRGLGYTF
TRBJ1-6 | 15 | - | TRBV28 | - | TGTGCCAGCAGTCGCCATACAGGGTTTAATTCACCCCTCCACTTT | CASSRHTGFNSPLHF
TRBJ1-1 | 14 | TRBD1 | TRBV27 | - | TGTGCCAGCAGTTCCCGGGACAGGGGTACTGAAGCTTTCTTT | CASSSRDRGTEAFF
TRBJ1-1 | 14 | TRBD1 | TRBV9 | - | TGTGCCAGCAGCCCCAGACAGGGTAACACTGAAGCTTTCTTT | CASSPRQGNTEAFF
TRBJ1-6 | 13 | - | TRBV19 | - | TGTGCCAGTAACCCCGGAGGTCCTTACCCCCTCCACTTT | CASNPGGPYPLHF
TRBJ2-7 | 17 | TRBD1 | TRBV4-1 | - | TGCGCCAGCAGCCAAGATCATGAAGGGACAGGTGGTACCCAACAGTACTTC | CASSQDHEGTGGTQQYF
TRBJ1-3 | 14 | - | TRBV28 | - | TGTGCCAGCAGTTTTGGGGGGTGGGGAAACACCATATATTTT | CASSFGGWGNTIYF
TRBJ1-1 | 14 | - | TRBV6-5 | - | TGTGCCAGCAGTCCCACAGAAATGAACACTGAAGCTTTCTTT | CASSPTEMNTEAFF
TRBJ2-2 | 20 | TRBD1 | TRBV11-3 | - | TGTGCCAGCAGCTTAGAACGTCGGGACAGGGGTACGGAGAGTGACGGGGAGCTGTTTTTT | CASSLERRDRGTESDGELFF
TRBJ2-7 | 15 | - | TRBV28 | - | TGTGCCAGCAGTTCCAACGGCGGTCCCTCCTACGAGCAGTACTTC | CASSSNGGPSYEQYF
TRBJ2-3 | 13 | - | TRBV30 | - | TGTGCCTGGAGTGGCCAGGTTGGGGATACGCAGTATTTT | CAWSGQVGDTQYF
TRBJ2-6 | 17 | - | TRBV2 | - | TGTGCCAGCAGCTTCGATATGGGGGGCTCTGGGGCCAACGTCCTGACTTTC | CASSFDMGGSGANVLTF
TRBJ1-3 | 15 | - | TRBV5-1 | - | TGCGCCAGCAGCTTGTTGGCGGAGTCTGGAAACACCATATATTTT | CASSLLAESGNTIYF
TRBJ2-5 | 15 | TRBD2 | TRBV28 | - | TGTGCCAGCAGTTTTGAGCGGGGAAACGCCGAGACCCAGTACTTC | CASSFERGNAETQYF
TRBJ1-5 | 13 | - | TRBV6-6 | - | TGTGCCAGCAGGTTGGGGCTTAATCAGCCCCAGCATTTT | CASRLGLNQPQHF
TRBJ2-2 | 15 | TRBD2 | TRBV27 | few | TGTGCCAGCAGTTTACGGGACTACTCCACCGGGGAGCTGTTTTTT | CASSLRDYSTGELFF
TRBJ2-1 | 14 | - | TRBV12-5 | - | TGTGCTAGTGGTTTGGTATCTGGGCTCAATGAGCAGTTCTTC | CASGLVSGLNEQFF
TRBJ1-2 | 15 | - | TRBV7-2 | - | TGTGCCAGCAGCCTTAGCCCTGGGGGGAACAATGGCTACACCTTC | CASSLSPGGNNGYTF
TRBJ2-5 | 15 | - | TRBV5-1 | - | TGCGCCAGCAGCCCAAGCCGCGGGGGCGAAGAGACCCAGTACTTC | CASSPSRGGEETQYF
TRBJ2-5 | 15 | TRBD1 | TRBV11-2 | - | TGTGCCAGCAGCTTAGAAGGACAGGGGATGGAGACCCAGTACTTC | CASSLEGQGMETQYF
TRBJ2-3 | 17 | - | TRBV7-2 | - | TGTGCCAGCAGCCCCCAGGCCGAGCGGAGTAGCACAGATACGCAGTATTTT | CASSPQAERSSTDTQYF
TRBJ1-3 | 14 | - | TRBV7-9 | - | TGTGCCAGCAGCCCAGGGCGTGGGGGAAACACCATATATTTT | CASSPGRGGNTIYF
TRBJ2-2 | 16 | - | TRBV7-6 | - | TGTGCCAGCAGCATCCGGAGGGACAGCCCAACCGGGGAGCTGTTTTTT | CASSIRRDSPTGELFF
TRBJ1-1 | 15 | - | TRBV28 | - | TGTGCCAGCGGAGGATTGATAGGGATGAACACTGAAGCTTTCTTT | CASGGLIGMNTEAFF
TRBJ2-3 | 16 | TRBD1 | TRBV5-1 | - | TGCGCCAGCAGCTTGAACCCGGGACAGGGATGGGATACGCAGTATTTT | CASSLNPGQGWDTQYF
TRBJ1-1 | 13 | TRBD1 | TRBV24-1 | - | TGTGCCACCAGTCTGACAGGGGCCACTGAAGCTTTCTTT | CATSLTGATEAFF
TRBJ1-1 | 13 | - | TRBV18 | - | TGTGCCAGCTCACCACCGGCCAGGGGCGAAGCTTTCTTT | CASSPPARGEAFF
TRBJ1-4 | 13 | TRBD1 | TRBV20-1 | - | TGCAGTGCTAGTTCAGGGGGGCGGGAAAAACTGTTTTTT | CSASSGGREKLFF
TRBJ2-5 | 17 | - | TRBV7-9 | - | TGTGCCAGCAGCCCTACCCCGAGCCCTAAGGGGCAAGAGACCCAGTACTTC | CASSPTPSPKGQETQYF
TRBJ2-2 | 13 | - | TRBV18 | - | TGTGCCAGCTCATCCGCGAACGGCGGGGAGCTGTTTTTT | CASSSANGGELFF
TRBJ2-2 | 15 | TRBD1 | TRBV5-4 | once | TGTGCCAGCAGCTTACGGACAGGGGGTGTCGGGGAGCTGTTTTTT | CASSLRTGGVGELFF
TRBJ1-1 | 13 | - | TRBV19 | few | TGTGCCAGTGTTTTGGGGGCGAACACTGAAGCTTTCTTT | CASVLGANTEAFF
TRBJ1-3 | 15 | - | TRBV7-6 | - | TGTGCCAGCAGCCAGGACAGAAGCTCTGGAAACACCATATATTTT | CASSQDRSSGNTIYF
TRBJ2-1 | 12 | - | TRBV12-3/TRBV12-4 | - | TGTGCCAGCAGTTTAGGGACAATTGAGCAGTTCTTC | CASSLGTIEQFF
TRBJ1-2 | 12 | - | TRBV29-1 | - | TGCAGCGTTGAGAGCATAACCTATGGCTACACCTTC | CSVESITYGYTF
TRBJ1-6 | 15 | - | TRBV21-1 | - | TGTGCCAGCAGCAAAGGAGGGTTGCCGAATTCACCCCTCCACTTT | CASSKGGLPNSPLHF
TRBJ2-1 | 14 | - | TRBV18 | - | TGTGCCAGCTCACCTATGGCAGGGAACAATGAGCAGTTCTTC | CASSPMAGNNEQFF
TRBJ1-5 | 15 | TRBD1 | TRBV5-5 | - | TGTGCCAGCAGCCTGTCCCGGGACAGGGATCAGCCCCAGCATTTT | CASSLSRDRDQPQHF
TRBJ2-7 | 15 | TRBD1 | TRBV6-5 | once | TGTGCCAGCAGTTATACGGCAGGGGGTGCCTACGAGCAGTACTTC | CASSYTAGGAYEQYF
TRBJ2-3 | 16 | TRBD2 | TRBV5-4 | few | TGTGCCAGCAGCTTGGCCCCTAGCGGGGGGGCAGATACGCAGTATTTT | CASSLAPSGGADTQYF
TRBJ1-4 | 14 | - | TRBV30 | few | TGTGCCTGGAGCCCCGGGGGGACTAATGAAAAACTGTTTTTT | CAWSPGGTNEKLFF
TRBJ1-1 | 12 | - | TRBV30 | - | TGTGCCTGGATTAGGGGCCGTGGTGAAGCTTTCTTT | CAWIRGRGEAFF
TRBJ1-1 | 14 | TRBD1 | TRBV10-2 | - | TGCGCCAGCAGGCCGGGACAGGGGCACACTGAAGCTTTCTTT | CASRPGQGHTEAFF
TRBJ1-1 | 13 | - | TRBV20-1 | - | TGCAGTGCTAGTGTCGCTGGCCACACTGAAGCTTTCTTT | CSASVAGHTEAFF
TRBJ2-1 | 16 | TRBD2 | TRBV5-6 | - | TGTGCCAGCAGCTTACGGACTAGCGGGGGCTACAATGAGCAGTTCTTC | CASSLRTSGGYNEQFF
TRBJ1-3 | 16 | - | TRBV6-1 | - | TGTGCCAGCAGTGAAGTGGCAACGGGGAGTGGAAACACCATATATTTT | CASSEVATGSGNTIYF